A selection of T cell receptor beta chains follows, all from one sample in a study of blood T cell repertoires in COVID-19. The repertoire was sequenced with immunoSEQ multiplex PCR; TCRdb's copy has only in-frame clones and lacks some. The table records approximately 160,000 clones, over 80% of them present only once. Sequenced sample: peripheral blood. The receptors were sampled from a woman aged 60 to 75 with acute or convalescent COVID-19. The CDR3 runs from the conserved cysteine through the conserved F or W. The D gene is left open where the match is weak. A clone size is listed for some rows: how often the clone was seen (once, few, many), or a class if it is expanded.

v_gene: TRBV6-5
abundance: NA
j_gene: TRBJ1-2
d_gene: NA
CDR3aa: CASSSPSRATNYGYTF
CDR3nt: TGTGCCAGCAGTTCCCCAAGCAGGGCCACTAACTATGGCTACACCTTC

v_gene: TRBV12-3/TRBV12-4
abundance: NA
j_gene: TRBJ2-2
d_gene: NA
CDR3aa: CASSTRGGGELFF
CDR3nt: TGTGCCAGCAGTACGCGGGGAGGCGGGGAGCTGTTTTTT

v_gene: TRBV11-2
abundance: NA
j_gene: TRBJ2-5
d_gene: NA
CDR3aa: CASSLDITGQETQYF
CDR3nt: TGTGCCAGCAGCTTAGATATCACGGGACAAGAGACCCAGTACTTC

v_gene: TRBV19
abundance: once
j_gene: TRBJ1-4
d_gene: NA
CDR3aa: CASSIQDLGLFF
CDR3nt: TGTGCCAGTAGTATCCAGGACTTGGGCCTGTTTTTT

v_gene: TRBV28
abundance: NA
j_gene: TRBJ1-2
d_gene: TRBD1
CDR3aa: CASSPGQATTYGYTF
CDR3nt: TGTGCCAGCAGTCCAGGACAGGCAACCACTTATGGCTACACCTTC

v_gene: TRBV29-1
abundance: NA
j_gene: TRBJ1-2
d_gene: NA
CDR3aa: CSVESGWQDYGYTF
CDR3nt: TGCAGCGTTGAAAGCGGATGGCAGGACTATGGCTACACCTTC

v_gene: TRBV7-2
abundance: NA
j_gene: TRBJ2-5
d_gene: NA
CDR3aa: CASSSTSETQYF
CDR3nt: TGTGCCAGCAGCTCGACATCCGAGACCCAGTACTTC

v_gene: TRBV7-9
abundance: NA
j_gene: TRBJ2-4
d_gene: TRBD1
CDR3aa: CASSFYLGAGTGDIQYF
CDR3nt: TGTGCCAGCAGCTTTTACTTGGGGGCCGGGACAGGGGACATTCAGTACTTC

v_gene: TRBV25-1
abundance: NA
j_gene: TRBJ1-4
d_gene: NA
CDR3aa: CASRSPGVYEKLFF
CDR3nt: TGTGCCAGCAGAAGCCCAGGGGTCTATGAAAAACTGTTTTTT

v_gene: TRBV28
abundance: NA
j_gene: TRBJ2-7
d_gene: NA
CDR3aa: CASSSGGSSYEQYF
CDR3nt: TGTGCCAGCAGTTCCGGCGGAAGCTCCTACGAGCAGTACTTC

v_gene: TRBV11-2
abundance: NA
j_gene: TRBJ1-2
d_gene: NA
CDR3aa: CASSAQRVPGDYGYTF
CDR3nt: TGTGCCAGCAGCGCCCAAAGGGTGCCAGGGGACTATGGCTACACCTTC

v_gene: TRBV30
abundance: NA
j_gene: TRBJ2-3
d_gene: TRBD1
CDR3aa: CASRRQGSTDTQYF
CDR3nt: TGTGCCTCGCGCCGACAGGGGAGCACAGATACGCAGTATTTT

v_gene: TRBV15
abundance: NA
j_gene: TRBJ1-1
d_gene: NA
CDR3aa: CATSPFNERGAEAFF
CDR3nt: TGTGCCACCAGCCCCTTTAATGAAAGAGGCGCTGAAGCTTTCTTT

v_gene: TRBV7-3
abundance: NA
j_gene: TRBJ2-5
d_gene: NA
CDR3aa: CASSLSVLQETQYF
CDR3nt: TGTGCCAGCAGCTTAAGCGTGCTTCAAGAGACCCAGTACTTC

v_gene: TRBV9
abundance: NA
j_gene: TRBJ1-2
d_gene: NA
CDR3aa: CASSPVNRANYGYTF
CDR3nt: TGTGCCAGCAGCCCCGTGAACAGGGCCAACTATGGCTACACCTTC